These 5 T cell receptor beta chains share one sample of origin, sequenced in a study of vaccination and CD4 T cells after COVID-19. Treatment defined: roughly 11-day PBMC culture with coronavirus spike peptide pools or control peptides (ViraFEST assay). Their antigens are not known. An Oncomine TCR Beta short-read assay was used to sequence the DNA from cultured CD4+ T cells. TCRdb itself ran the PCR reads through MiXCR, one entry per CDR3 protein. The table shows roughly 12,000 distinct CDR3 sequences, with under 60% occurring only once. Material: CD4+ T cells from blood, cultured in vitro. These receptors were collected from a human donor who had recovered from COVID-19.

The chain joins TRBV20-1 to TRBJ2-3, with 10 bases matching TRBD1. The CDR3 extends over 16 amino acids. Germline trimming cut 2 bases from V and 4 bases from J; bases unmatched to any gene: 9. Looked up from germline, CDR1 is DFQATT and CDR2 is SNEGSKA (reference sequence). CDR3 sequence (DNA): TGCAGTGCTAGAAATCCGGGACAGGGGAGCGCAGATACGCAGTATTTT. Its translation: CSARNPGQGSADTQYF.

V usage is TRBV6-5 and J usage is TRBJ2-7, with TRBD1 matching over 7 bases. CDR3 length: 15 residues. The ends lost 0 bases at V and 4 bases at J; junction bases unmatched: 6. Germline V gene lookup returns CDR1 MNHEY and CDR2 SVGAGI. DNA for the CDR3: TGTGCCAGCAGTTACTCGAACAGGGGTAGATACGAGCAGTACTTC. It translates to CASSYSNRGRYEQYF.

This clonotype is medium-sized within its sample. The chain uses TRBV20-1 and TRBJ2-1, with 8 bases lining up with TRBD1. CDR3 size: 15 residues. V lost 3 bases to trimming and J lost 6 bases; unmatched junction nucleotides: 10. CDR1 is DFQATT, CDR2 SNEGSKA, per germline (reference sequence). The CDR3 region is CSARMTGDVGNEQFF. The CDR3 bases are TGCAGTGCTAGGATGACAGGGGATGTTGGCAATGAGCAGTTCTTC.

This chain joins TRBV2 and TRBJ2-5; the D is unclear. The CDR3 is 12 residues long. V was cut by 3 bases and J by 3 bases, with 5 bases left in between. In germline, CDR1 is SNHLY, CDR2 FYNNEI. CDR3 residues: CASSDWEETQYF. The DNA of the CDR3 is TGTGCCAGCAGTGATTGGGAAGAGACCCAGTACTTC.

V is TRBV6-1 and J is TRBJ2-3; 11 bases map to TRBD2. The CDR3 length is 15 residues. CDR1 and CDR2 (germline): MNHNS, SASEGT. V dropped 6 bases and J dropped 4; count of bases not matched to a gene: 6. CDR3 nucleotides: TGTGCCAGCAGACGAATAGCGGGAGGGTCAGATACGCAGTATTTT. It codes for CASRRIAGGSDTQYF.